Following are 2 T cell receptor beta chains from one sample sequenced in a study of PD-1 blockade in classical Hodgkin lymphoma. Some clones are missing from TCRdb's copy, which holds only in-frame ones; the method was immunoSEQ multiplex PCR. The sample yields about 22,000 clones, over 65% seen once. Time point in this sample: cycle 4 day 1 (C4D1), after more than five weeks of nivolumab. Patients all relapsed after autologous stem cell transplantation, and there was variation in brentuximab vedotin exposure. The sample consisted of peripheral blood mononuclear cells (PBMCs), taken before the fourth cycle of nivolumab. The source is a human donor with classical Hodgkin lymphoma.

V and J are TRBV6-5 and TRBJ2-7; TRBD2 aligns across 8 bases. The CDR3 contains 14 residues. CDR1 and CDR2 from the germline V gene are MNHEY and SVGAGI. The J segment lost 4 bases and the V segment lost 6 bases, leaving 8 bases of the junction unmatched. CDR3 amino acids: CASRGSGSSYEQYF. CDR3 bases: TGTGCCAGCAGGGGGAGCGGGAGTTCGTACGAGCAGTACTTC.

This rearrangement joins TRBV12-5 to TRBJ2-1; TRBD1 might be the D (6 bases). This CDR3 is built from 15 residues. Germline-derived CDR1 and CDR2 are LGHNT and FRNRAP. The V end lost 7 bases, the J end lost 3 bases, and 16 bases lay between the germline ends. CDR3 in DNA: TGTGCTAGTGCCCCAGCGGACAGCTACTACAATGAGCAGTTCTTC. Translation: CASAPADSYYNEQFF.